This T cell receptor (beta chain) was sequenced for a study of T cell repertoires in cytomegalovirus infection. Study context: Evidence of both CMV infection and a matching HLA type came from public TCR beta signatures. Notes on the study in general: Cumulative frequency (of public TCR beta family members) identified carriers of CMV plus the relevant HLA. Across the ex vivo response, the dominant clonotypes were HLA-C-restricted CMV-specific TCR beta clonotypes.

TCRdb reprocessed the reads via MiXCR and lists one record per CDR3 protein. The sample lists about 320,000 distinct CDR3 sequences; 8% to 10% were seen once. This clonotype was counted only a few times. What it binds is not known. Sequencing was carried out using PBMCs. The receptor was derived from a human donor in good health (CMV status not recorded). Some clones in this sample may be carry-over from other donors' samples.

The CDR3 spells CASSSPGTSLHEQYF. As DNA, the CDR3 is TGTGCCAGCAGCTCACCCGGGACTAGTTTGCACGAGCAGTACTTC. V is TRBV5-4 and J is TRBJ2-7, with 8 positions matching TRBD2. The CDR3 is 15 amino acids. With V trimmed by 3 bases and J by 5 bases, 10 bases remained unmatched. Germline CDR1 reads SGHNT; CDR2 reads YYREEE (reference sequence).